This T cell receptor beta chain originates from a study of regulatory T cells in long-lasting Graves disease. Germline V CDR1 and CDR2: SQVTM, ANQGSEA. This CDR3 has 17 amino acids. Trimming removed 0 bases from V and 7 bases from J, with 21 bases in between. Time point here: persistent/refractory GD, antithyroid drugs over 5 years with positive TRAb. There was RNA extracted from PBMCs, and the TCR library was made from it. Investigators prepared the TCR beta libraries by applying iRepertoire HTBI primers and Arm-PCR of CDR3 regions. TCRdb re-called the multiplex PCR reads through MiXCR, storing one row per CDR3 protein. The profile shows a few hundred thousand distinct CDR3 sequences, under 25% of them singletons.

The chain employs TRBV29-1 and TRBJ1-4; D is possibly TRBD1 (6 bases). The sequencing here drew on peripheral blood mononuclear cells (PBMCs), taken when the disease was refractory, from a patient treated with antithyroid drugs. This sequence originates from a female donor with Graves disease. In DNA, the CDR3 is TGCAGCGTTGAAGAAGTCGGTATGGGGACAAGCGGTGAAAAACTGTTTTTT. Amino acids: CSVEEVGMGTSGEKLFF.